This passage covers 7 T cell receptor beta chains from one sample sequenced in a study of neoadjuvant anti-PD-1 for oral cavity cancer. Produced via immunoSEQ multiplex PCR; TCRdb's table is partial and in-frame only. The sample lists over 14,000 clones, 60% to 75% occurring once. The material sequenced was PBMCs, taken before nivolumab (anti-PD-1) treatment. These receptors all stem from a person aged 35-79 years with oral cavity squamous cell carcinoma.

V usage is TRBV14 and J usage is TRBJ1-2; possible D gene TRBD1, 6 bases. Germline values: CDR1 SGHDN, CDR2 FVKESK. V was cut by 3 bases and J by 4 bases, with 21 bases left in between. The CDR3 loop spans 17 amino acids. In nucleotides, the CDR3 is TGTGCCAGCAGCCAGGGCTTGCGGGGGGCGCGTTCCTATGGCTACACCTTC. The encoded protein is CASSQGLRGARSYGYTF.

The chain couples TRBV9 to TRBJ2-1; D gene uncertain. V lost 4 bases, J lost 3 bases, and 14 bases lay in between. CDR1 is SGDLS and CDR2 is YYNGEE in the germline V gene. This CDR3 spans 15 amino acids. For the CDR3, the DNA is TGTGCCAGCAGCCCCCGTAGTGTTCGCTACAATGAGCAGTTCTTC. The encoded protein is CASSPRSVRYNEQFF.

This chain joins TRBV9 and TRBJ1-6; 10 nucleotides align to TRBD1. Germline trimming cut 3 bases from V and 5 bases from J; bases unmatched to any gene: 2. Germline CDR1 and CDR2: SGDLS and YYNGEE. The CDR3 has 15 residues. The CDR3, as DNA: TGTGCCAGCAGCGGACAGGGGGCCAATAATTCACCCCTCCACTTT. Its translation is CASSGQGANNSPLHF.

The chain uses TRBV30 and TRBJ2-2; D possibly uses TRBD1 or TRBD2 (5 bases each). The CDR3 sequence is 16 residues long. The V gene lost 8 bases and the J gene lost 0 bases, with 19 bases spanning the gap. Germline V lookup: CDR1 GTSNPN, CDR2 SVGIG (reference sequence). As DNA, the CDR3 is TGTGCCAAGGGGTTCCCCGGGACGGCGAACACCGGGGAGCTGTTTTTT. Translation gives CAKGFPGTANTGELFF.

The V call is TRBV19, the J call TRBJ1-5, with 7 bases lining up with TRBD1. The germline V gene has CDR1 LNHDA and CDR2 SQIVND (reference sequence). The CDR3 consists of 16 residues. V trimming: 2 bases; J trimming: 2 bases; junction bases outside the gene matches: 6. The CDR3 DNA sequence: TGTGCCAGTAGTATAAGAGGACAGGCGGGCAATCAGCCCCAGCATTTT. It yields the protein CASSIRGQAGNQPQHF. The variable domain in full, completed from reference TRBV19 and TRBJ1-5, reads DGGITQSPKYLFRKEGQNVTLSCEQNLNHDAMYWYRQDPGQGLRLIYYSQIVNDFQKGDIAEGYSVSREKKESFPLTVTSAQKNPTAFYLCASSIRGQAGNQPQHFGDGTRLSIL.

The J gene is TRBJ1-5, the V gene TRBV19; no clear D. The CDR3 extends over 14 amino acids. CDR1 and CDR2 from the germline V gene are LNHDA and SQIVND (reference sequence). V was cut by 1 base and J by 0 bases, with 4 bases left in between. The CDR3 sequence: CASSIVSSNQPQHF. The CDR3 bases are TGTGCCAGTAGTATAGTGAGTAGCAATCAGCCCCAGCATTTT. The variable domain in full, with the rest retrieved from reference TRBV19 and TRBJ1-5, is DGGITQSPKYLFRKEGQNVTLSCEQNLNHDAMYWYRQDPGQGLRLIYYSQIVNDFQKGDIAEGYSVSREKKESFPLTVTSAQKNPTAFYLCASSIVSSNQPQHFGDGTRLSIL.

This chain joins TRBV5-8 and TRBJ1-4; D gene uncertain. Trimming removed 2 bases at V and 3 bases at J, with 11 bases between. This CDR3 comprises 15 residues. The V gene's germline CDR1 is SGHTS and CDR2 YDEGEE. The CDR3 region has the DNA TGTGCCAGCAGCTTTGGAACTCTACCTAATGAAAAACTGTTTTTT. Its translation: CASSFGTLPNEKLFF.